Sequencing of this TCR beta chain was carried out in a study of cytomegalovirus exposure and HLA in healthy donors (dated by TCRdb to about 2017). Background on the whole study: According to an earlier analysis of 587 of the donors, some 180 million T cells yielded 120 million or so unique TCR beta sequences and around 280 Gb of sequence data. Using immunosequencing, the study profiled T cell repertoires from 550 to 750 subjects and related those repertoires to cytomegalovirus serostatus. An earlier analysis of 587 of the donors applied high-throughput TCR beta sequencing to assess whether each TCR beta V gene segment acted as functional or pseudogenic. A later analysis re-examined previously published TCR beta repertoires from more than 600 donors and added high-resolution HLA genotyping to investigate patterns of TCR occurrence. Because of strong linkage in the cohort, 4 to 6 DR-DQ haplotypes were treated as single units for association and clustering. On average, 235,054 unique TCR beta nucleotide sequences were sequenced per donor among fewer than 500 genotyped donors of the cohort, with roughly 20% of those sequences being non-productive. The study aimed to test whether signatures of past pathogen exposure could be identified by cataloging public T cell receptors. Every discovery cohort repertoire had been produced on one sequencing platform. Rather than using new phenotypic data, the later analysis identified candidate immune exposures from TCR beta sequences and from how often those sequences occurred across donors. Donor age, sex, ethnicity and CMV serostatus were compiled alongside the repertoire data. Among the roughly 370 genotyped donors, around 81% belonged to the genetic ancestry cluster associated with self-reported Caucasian donors. Typing coverage differed by locus: A, B, C, DRB1 and DQB1 were typed in roughly 620-630 donors, DQA1 in about 550, DPA1 in 600 to 610, and DPB1 in approximately 450. Approximately 300 gigabases of sequencing data and around 80 million unique TCR sequences made up an early release that covered several hundred HLA-typed donors. In addition to the first cohort of 666 subjects, a separate validation cohort of approximately 130 different subjects was used. HLA typing covered class I and class II loci at four-digit resolution. The study combined high-throughput TCR immunosequencing, statistical association of individual TCRs with disease status, and machine learning to predict cytomegalovirus infection status. In a later genetic analysis, genome-wide SNP genotypes for about 65% of the 666 donors were used, and that subset was treated as a discovery cohort. Overall study outcomes, separate from this receptor: Strong co-occurrence of HLA alleles, especially DR and DQ, made assigning TCR associations to individual alleles difficult. In a later analysis, the rate of TCR association differed among HLA loci, with DRB1 alleles having the most associated TCRs and HLA-C alleles having the fewest. The cohort was sequenced for TCR beta chains only, and without alpha or paired-chain data the features that could be detected were limited. In a later genetic analysis, a missense DCLRE1C variant was associated with V-gene and J-gene trimming of TCR beta chains, and the association was replicated in an independent cohort. Broadly in line with IMGT annotations, most TCR beta V segments showed up in productive rearrangements about 87% or about 30% of the time in an earlier analysis of under 700 of the donors. Most TCR sequences were observed very rarely across donors, whereas some public TCRs were present in many individuals. A further reported finding was that TCR beta sequences accurately predicted the HLA-A and HLA-B alleles for most subjects in the first cohort. Because some donors lacked HLA typing at each locus, the association tests relied only on the typed subset. The classifier was reported to diagnose cytomegalovirus status with high specificity and sensitivity in both the original and validation cohorts. Compared with the roughly 670-donor mean, donors in an Asian-associated ancestry cluster had fewer N-insertions in productive TCRs, according to a later genetic analysis. According to the authors, the approach could potentially be generalized to other disease states and immunological phenotypes. In the study, about 150 TCR beta chains were listed as associated with cytomegalovirus. According to a later analysis, parvovirus B19, influenza, CMV and Epstein-Barr virus appeared linked to several top co-occurrence clusters. Immune exposure information for the cohort was limited to CMV serostatus. Presence/absence analyses assumed roughly uniform sequencing depth across donors, an assumption that may not hold. A group of highly shared sequence variants was considered likely to be a technical artifact of the sequencing pipeline. Around 16 rarely observed V segments, including chromosome 9 orphons, were excluded from the earlier analysis of a few hundred of the donors because counts were too low. In a later analysis, HLA-associated TCR beta chains showed more clonal expansion and lower generation probabilities than non-associated chains that were equally common. Linkage disequilibrium might explain the correlated functional status among segregating V segments, but an unknown experimental factor could not be excluded. Some IMGT-functional V segments, including TRBV6-2 and TRBV6-3, could not be told apart with the 87-base-pair reads, so those segments were excluded. In vitro tests confirmed that a few of the cytomegalovirus-associated TCR beta chains recognize cytomegalovirus antigens. Specific HLA alleles were associated with roughly 16,000 TCR beta sequences at a false discovery rate of 0.05 in a later analysis. According to a later analysis, most CMV-associated TCR beta chains appeared to be HLA-restricted, and the HLA associations seemed to be driven largely by CMV exposure.

V drops 1 base and J drops 3 bases, leaving 19 bases in between. Sequences SEHNR (CDR1) and FQNEAQ (CDR2) are obtained from the germline V gene (reference sequence). The CDR3 has 17 amino acids, counting the end cysteine and phenylalanine. Only the CDR3 DNA is retained, 51 bases long and in frame from the first base. Turning to this clone: Its specific antigen is unknown.

In total, around 600 healthy bone marrow donors made up the cohort. Cohort members were all nominally healthy when sampled, although unrecorded immune exposures were likely present. The donor was CMV seronegative and belonged to the group of 352 seronegative cohort members. Each donor provided a peripheral blood sample, and peripheral blood mononuclear cells were used for TCR beta sequencing. The Qiagen DNeasy Blood Extraction Kit was used to extract genomic DNA from the blood cell samples. Library generation was performed with the immunoSEQ multiplex PCR assay. For the multiplex PCR, a mixture combining 60 forward primers for TCR Vbeta segments and 13 reverse primers for TCR Jbeta segments was used. The CDR3 region of rearranged TCR beta genes was amplified from genomic DNA with a multiplex PCR assay. The Illumina HiSeq System was used to sequence the amplified TCR beta libraries as 87-base-pair reads. The original pipeline was this. A later analysis tallied roughly 78 million unique TCR beta chains across the 600 to 700 repertoires, and 10 million to 11 million of those chains were shared by two or more donors. A nearest-neighbor algorithm error-corrected the raw reads and collapsed the reads into unique sequences, merging closely related sequences to remove PCR and sequencing errors. V, D and J gene segments were assigned by aligning CDR3 sequences to IMGT reference sequences. For a sequence to be retained, at least a six-nucleotide match to both a V gene segment and a J gene segment was required. A rearrangement was called productive if the CDR3 had no stop codons and remained in frame with V and J, and every other rearrangement was called non-productive. CDR3 was defined according to IMGT convention as the region running from the second conserved V-encoded cysteine to the conserved J-encoded phenylalanine. Sequences without an unambiguous match to a single V gene segment were excluded from the earlier analysis of 500 to 700 of the donors. An earlier analysis of 587 of the donors called V segments functional above 56.7% productive rearrangements and segregating when the between-donor standard deviation exceeded 5%. To diagnose cytomegalovirus status from the catalog of TCR beta chain sequences, a statistical classification framework was built. A later analysis assigned V and J genes by comparing TCR nucleotide sequences with IMGT/GENE-DB human TR gene sequences. The TCRdist pipeline was used in a later analysis to assign CDR3 sequences and most-parsimonious VDJ recombination scenarios. In a later analysis, every TCR beta chain was defined by the combination of its CDR3 amino acid sequence and its V-gene family, and reads without a unique V-gene family were dropped. In a later analysis, a few hundred highly shared, low-generation-probability nucleotide sequences were removed to address suspected cross-contamination and a sequencing artifact. For each public chain, a later analysis derived a clonal expansion index from normalized ranks of inferred template counts within each repertoire. A later analysis computed generation probabilities with a VDJ recombination model fitted to out-of-frame rearrangements, and checked the results against IGoR. A later analysis scored TCR-TCR, TCR-HLA and TCR-CMV co-occurrence with hypergeometric tests, applying a repertoire-size bias correction to TCR pairs. A later analysis estimated false discovery rates by permuting HLA or CMV assignments 20 times. In a later analysis, co-occurring TCRs were grouped using DBSCAN, with TCRdist sequence similarity added in when clustering inside HLA-allele-positive subsets. Repertoires with fewer than 30,000 or more than 120,000 public chains were left out of co-occurrence clustering, as were about five repertoires with anomalous nucleotide sharing. This is the immuneACCESS table as TCRdb keeps it, with only in-frame sequences that have V and J called. A part of the clones is gone; compared with another copy, unresolved V genes explain less than half, and the rest is unexplained. V, J and clone size are those of that table, while D and trimming were read from the DNA. The table of this sample itemizes over 45,000 clones. The leading ten clones occupy approximately 2.1% of the sample.

The clonotype comes from a woman aged 18-29 years in good health and CMV-seronegative. Sequenced: PBMCs. This sequence uses TRBV7-9 and TRBJ2-7; the D gene is perhaps TRBD1, on 6 matching bases. The bases read TGTGCCAGCAGCTTAGAAAAGGGACAAACAAGAAGCTACGAGCAGTACTTC. Its translation reads: CASSLEKGQTRSYEQYF.